The 9 T cell receptor beta chains in this list originate from one sample, sequenced in a study of T cell responses to AZD1222 COVID-19 vaccine. Sequencing was performed with immunoSEQ multiplex PCR; in TCRdb, only in-frame clones are kept and a portion is missing. The sample lists approximately 140,000 clones; approximately 95% were seen once. The sequencing used peripheral blood, collected on day 0 of MenACWY control vaccination. Source of these receptors: an adult in good health.

About this clone: Other DNA sequences of this sample code for an identical CDR3. V usage is TRBV20-1 and J usage is TRBJ1-1; D is undetermined. CDR3 length: 11 residues. The V and J ends lost 2 bases and 0 bases respectively, with 1 base between them. Germline V lookup: CDR1 DFQATT, CDR2 SNEGSKA (reference sequence). The CDR3: CSARLNTEAFF. The CDR3 coding sequence is TGCAGTGCTAGATTGAACACTGAAGCTTTCTTT.

The chain employs TRBV22-1 and TRBJ1-3. TRBV22-1 is a pseudogene locus. The CDR3 length is 16 residues. CDR3 nucleotide sequence: TGTCCTGGGAGCTACCTCCGGGAGCGGTTGGGAAACACCATATATTTT. It translates to CPGSYLRERLGNTIYF.

The chain joins TRBV19 to TRBJ2-1; D is ambiguous. This CDR3 spans 11 amino acids. Trimming stripped 4 bases from V and 3 bases from J, with 1 base between. Germline V gene sequence: CDR1 LNHDA, CDR2 SQIVND (reference sequence). The CDR3: CASSNYNEQFF. DNA of the CDR3: TGTGCCAGTAGTAACTACAATGAGCAGTTCTTC.

This chain joins TRBV28 and TRBJ2-7; 10 bases are shared with TRBD1. Trimming removed 7 bases from V and 3 bases from J; junction bases left unmatched: 6. The CDR3 runs 14 residues. The germline V gene encodes CDR1 MDHEN and CDR2 SYDVKM. The CDR3 loop reads CASKDRGTVYEQYF. CDR3 nucleotides: TGTGCCAGCAAGGACAGGGGGACGGTCTACGAGCAGTACTTC.

The genes are TRBV30 and TRBJ2-5; D ambiguous. Deletions cut 1 base from V and 5 bases from J, with 11 bases between. Germline lookup yields CDR1 GTSNPN and CDR2 SVGIG (reference sequence). The CDR3 covers 13 residues. The CDR3, as DNA: TGTGCCTGGAGTGAAGGTCTGCGGGAGACCCAGTACTTC. It encodes CAWSEGLRETQYF.

V is TRBV7-2 and J is TRBJ2-5; D gene uncertain. The germline V and J ends were trimmed by 1 base and 4 bases, with 10 bases remaining between them. The CDR3 covers 14 residues. The germline V gene encodes CDR1 SGHTA and CDR2 FQGNSA. The CDR3 reads CASSLVRETETQYF. DNA of the CDR3: TGTGCCAGCAGCTTAGTAAGGGAAACAGAGACCCAGTACTTC.

This clone was picked up one time. The chain joins TRBV6-2 or TRBV6-3 to TRBJ1-1; tentatively, D is TRBD1 (5 bases). V lost 6 bases to trimming and J lost 2 bases, with 16 bases between them. There are 15 residues in the CDR3. Germline lookup yields CDR1 MNHEY and CDR2 SVGEGT. The chain's CDR3 is CASSRDLPGNTEAFF. CDR3 nucleotide sequence: TGTGCCAGCAGCCGGGACCTGCCAGGAAACACTGAAGCTTTCTTT.

V is TRBV7-2 and J is TRBJ1-2, with 9 positions matching TRBD1. The CDR3 consists of 13 residues. V lost 4 bases, J lost 6 bases, and 3 bases stayed unmatched. Germline values: CDR1 SGHTA, CDR2 FQGNSA. CDR3 in DNA: TGTGCCAGCAGCTCCGGGACAGGGAATGGCTACACCTTC. Amino acid sequence: CASSSGTGNGYTF.

This chain uses TRBV25-1 with TRBJ1-2, with D hard to call. The CDR3 runs to 13 residues. Looked up from germline, CDR1 is MGHDK and CDR2 is SYGVNS. Trimming cost V 10 bases and J 7 bases, with 19 bases left between them. The CDR3 DNA is TGTGCCACCACGCACGAACCCCGGCGTGGCTACACCTTC. The encoded protein is CATTHEPRRGYTF.